This TCR beta chain was obtained from a study of neurological immune-mediated disorders (dated by TCRdb to the late 2010s). As for the study more broadly: Using UMI-based sequencing, the study compared peripheral blood TCR-beta repertoires from patients with HTLV-I-associated myelopathy (HAM/TSP), patients with multiple sclerosis, and healthy controls. The 106 TCR-beta libraries included longitudinal samples, technical triplicates and paired sorted CD4+ and CD8+ T-cell subsets alongside PBMC samples. Of the 68 subjects in the cohort, around 15 were HAM/TSP patients, approximately 35 were multiple sclerosis patients, and around 20 were healthy controls. What the research found in general, with its limitations: No identical CDR3 amino acid sequences were found to be shared among expanded clones across subjects, suggesting that TCR-beta repertoires were private in all groups. TCR clonal expansion was highest in HAM/TSP patients and lowest in MS patients, with MS patients falling below even healthy controls.

This clonotype showed up many times. Its antigen is unknown. No per-base quality is available; no much larger clone lies one base away. At the junction V is shortened by 6 bases and J by 2 bases, with 11 bases in between. Counted from cysteine to phenylalanine, this CDR3 has 13 amino acids. Of the read, only the CDR3 DNA is kept; its 39 bases are in frame from base 1. CDR1 and CDR2 (SEHNR, FQNEAQ) derive from the germline V gene (reference sequence). Libraries from unsorted PBMCs were made from 2 million PBMCs kept in RNAlater at -80 degrees C until RNA extraction. Peripheral blood was subjected to Ficoll-Hypaque density gradient centrifugation to isolate PBMCs, which were then cryopreserved in liquid nitrogen. cDNA synthesis used template-switch 5'RACE with a primer carrying a 10-nucleotide random unique molecular identifier tagging each TCR transcript. Every sequencing run yielded over 160 million TCR-beta sequences covering 15-18 subjects. The RNeasy kit was used for extraction of total RNA. Using the KAPA Real-time Library Amplification kit, TCR-beta VDJ regions were amplified with primers for the TCR constant region and the 5'RACE anchor. A first PCR added sample indexes and Illumina adaptors, after which a second PCR increased the library yield. After Ampure bead purification, the TCR product of roughly 650 bp was size-selected on a 2% E-gel SizeSelection system. Before pooling, library quality was checked on a Bioanalyzer, concentration was measured with Qubit, and libraries were quantified with the Kapa Library Quantification kit. Libraries were sequenced paired-end 2 x 150 bp on an Illumina HiSeq 2500. To increase sequence diversity, roughly 24-32% phiX was spiked into each library pool. The paper's processing steps were these. Quality-filtered reads were processed with the UMI-based MiGEC pipeline, which removed over 75% of raw TCR sequences during error correction. IMGT germline references were used for alignment of VDJ genes, and clonotypes were defined by a unique CDR3 amino acid sequence together with V-J genes. VDJtools evaluated clonal expansion, Shannon diversity and CDR3 relatedness (CalcPairwiseDistances, ClusterSamples); CLCbio workbench built phylogenetic trees. Using coefficient-of-variation modelling across technical triplicates, the study counted a clone as expanded if it had at least 8 unique UMIs. The public reads were reanalyzed by TCRdb: fastp trimming at Q25, MiXCR alignment, in-frame beta chains only. All rows with the same CDR3 protein become a single entry with the most common DNA and genes. The authors' filters were not applied to this entry. This sample is represented by 50,000 to 75,000 distinct CDR3 sequences; about an eighth of them were singletons. The leading ten clones occupy about 10% of the sample.

Material for sequencing was PBMCs. The sequence derives from a woman aged 55-69 years with HTLV-1-associated myelopathy (HAM/TSP). Rearrangement joined TRBV7-9 to TRBJ2-7; D gene: possibly TRBD1, on 5 matching bases. The DNA sequence is TGTGCCAGCAGTCCTGGACATCCCTACGAGCAGTACTTC. The resulting protein is CASSPGHPYEQYF.